This paragraph covers one T cell receptor (beta chain) sequence. This clone's antigen is unknown. No much larger clone is present one base from it, and per-base qualities are unavailable. These data come from a study of blood T cell repertoires in COVID-19 (dated by TCRdb to the early 2020s). Study-wide context: The collaborator samples originated in the United States, Italy and Spain and spanned the acute and convalescent phases of COVID-19. The prospective study material was composed of cDNA or gDNA derived from T cells, B-cell-depleted T cells, or PBMCs. The dataset comprised deeply sampled blood TCRbeta repertoires from subjects exposed to, actively infected with, or recovered from COVID-19. The repertoires were released in a freely available public database intended as a resource for research on the immune response to SARS-CoV-2. Samples were obtained from the ongoing ImmuneRACE study (first 160 participants) and from over 1,000 subjects provided by 6 global collaborators. Nearly every sample came with metadata listing a de-identified subject ID, COVID-19 status, age in years and sex. Where available, HLA class I and class II types were taken from metadata supplied by the sample provider and were not determined by assay-based typing.

The germline V gene gives CDR1 as LGHNT and CDR2 as FRNRAP. The CDR3 goes from the cysteine to the phenylalanine over 15 residues. Here the CDR3 DNA is all that survives: 45 bases in frame from base 1. At the junction V is shortened by 1 base and J by 4 bases, with 13 bases in between. The paper's findings and limits, for the study overall: The amount of clinical and demographic metadata varied by source and participant and was provided uncurated.

Collaborating institutions collected whole blood in K2EDTA tubes following their own protocols. For TCRbeta analysis, collaborators shipped samples as frozen whole blood, isolated PBMCs, or DNA extracted from either of those sample types. TCRbeta CDR3 regions were amplified from genomic DNA by means of the immunoSEQ Assay, a bias-controlled multiplex PCR. The authors' pipeline ran thus. The number of nucleated cells in each sample was estimated from the amplification of reference gene primers within the assay. Sequence reads were collapsed and filtered to measure the absolute abundance of every unique TCRbeta CDR3 rearrangement. For each sample, productive Simpson clonality was calculated by taking the square root of Simpson's diversity index across productive rearrangements. The source is immuneACCESS, and TCRdb retained only in-frame sequences with V and J called. Part of the clones is not carried over; for the studies checked, unresolved V genes explain less than half of this, and the remainder is unexplained. From that table come the V and J calls and clone size; the DNA was used to work out D and trimming. The sample table records over 90,000 clones; 75% to 95% of these occur just once. The top ten clones comprise around 5.1% of the sample.

The rearranged segments are TRBV12-5 and TRBJ1-2; no D gene can be assigned with confidence. The sample consisted of peripheral blood. The TCR was taken from a man aged 50 or older with acute or convalescent COVID-19. The nucleotide sequence reads as follows: TGTGCTAGTGGTTTGGGAGGAGGGCAGTTCTATGGCTACACCTTC. Its translation is CASGLGGGQFYGYTF.